These 24 T cell receptor beta chains were all obtained from the same sample, sequenced in a study of blood T cell repertoires in COVID-19. TCRdb's table, derived via immunoSEQ multiplex PCR, lists solely in-frame clones and lacks some. The sample includes about 220,000 clones, about 81% of them seen just once. Sequencing was carried out using peripheral blood. These receptor sequences come from a woman in her 70s with COVID-19, enrolled during active disease.

The chain combines TRBV10-3 with TRBJ2-5; D is undetermined. The germline V gene encodes CDR1 ENHRY and CDR2 SYGVKD. V lost 5 bases and J 2 bases, leaving 9 bases between the germline ends. The CDR3 has 13 amino acids. CDR3 region: CAISLGRQETQYF. CDR3 sequence (DNA): TGTGCCATCAGTCTGGGCCGACAAGAGACCCAGTACTTC.

The chain employs TRBV27 and TRBJ2-7, with 10 bases aligning to TRBD2. CDR1 is MNHEY, CDR2 SMNVEV, per germline (reference sequence). With 6 bases clipped from V and 2 bases from J, the junction kept 10 bases outside the gene matches. The CDR3 is made up of 16 amino acids. The CDR3 DNA is TGTGCCAGCAGCCGACCGGGACTAGCGCTGCCCTACGAGCAGTACTTC. Translating it yields CASSRPGLALPYEQYF.

The chain employs TRBV6-2 or TRBV6-3 and TRBJ2-7; weak D call: TRBD1 (5 bases). Between the trimmed V and J ends, which lost 3 bases and 1 base, there was a span of 13 bases. The germline gives CDR1 MNHEY, CDR2 SVGEGT. The CDR3 runs to 15 residues. The CDR3 DNA reads TGTGCCAGCAGTTATCCTTGGCAGGGTTCCTACGAGCAGTACTTC. This translates into CASSYPWQGSYEQYF.

The chain recombines TRBV30 with TRBJ2-2; D uncertain. The V end was cut by 3 bases, the J end by 1 base, with 9 bases between. This CDR3 comprises 14 residues. CDR1 is GTSNPN and CDR2 is SVGIG in the germline V gene (reference sequence). The CDR3 region is CAWREGVNTGELFF. The CDR3 coding sequence is TGTGCCTGGAGAGAAGGAGTGAACACCGGGGAGCTGTTTTTT.

The chain uses TRBV6-2 or TRBV6-3 and TRBJ2-2; D remains ambiguous. V gave up 2 bases and J gave up 3 bases, with 4 bases separating them. Germline loops: CDR1 MNHEY, CDR2 SVGEGT. This CDR3 comprises 13 residues. As DNA, the CDR3 is TGTGCCAGCAGTTACCTCGACACCGGGGAGCTGTTTTTT. Amino acid sequence: CASSYLDTGELFF.

The J gene is TRBJ1-5, the V gene TRBV6-1, with 7 bases lining up with TRBD1. Losses at the gene ends were 3 bases for V and 3 bases for J; bases not matched to a gene: 2. From germline, CDR1 is MNHNS and CDR2 SASEGT. The CDR3 covers 14 residues. CDR3 sequence: CASSEGQSNQPQHF. CDR3 sequence (DNA): TGTGCCAGCAGTGAGGGACAGTCCAATCAGCCCCAGCATTTT.

This chain connects TRBV6-5 to TRBJ2-1; 8 bases map to TRBD2. Germline V gene sequence: CDR1 MNHEY, CDR2 SVGAGI. V shed 9 bases, J shed 4 bases, and the junction held 8 bases outside the gene matches. The CDR3 runs to 14 residues. This chain's CDR3 is CASNREGPYNEQFF. The CDR3 nucleotides are TGTGCCAGTAACCGGGAGGGCCCATACAATGAGCAGTTCTTC.

V is TRBV12-3 or TRBV12-4 and J is TRBJ1-1; possibly TRBD1 for D (5 bases). Trimming removed 4 bases from V and 10 bases from J, with 16 bases in between. The CDR3 is 13 amino acids. CDR3 protein: CASSSTDGGVAFF. The CDR3, as DNA: TGTGCCAGCAGTTCTACTGATGGGGGGGTAGCTTTCTTT.

This chain uses TRBV6-6 with TRBJ2-1; D might be TRBD2 (5 bases). The germline CDR1 and CDR2 sequences are MNHNY and SVGAGI (reference sequence). The germline V and J ends were trimmed by 4 bases and 0 bases, with 7 bases remaining between them. The CDR3 extends over 14 amino acids. This CDR3 is CASSSSNSYNEQFF. In DNA, the CDR3 is TGTGCCAGCAGTTCTAGCAACTCCTACAATGAGCAGTTCTTC.

The rearrangement uses TRBV19 and TRBJ1-5; D not resolved. V was trimmed by 0 bases and J by 7 bases, leaving 13 bases between them. The CDR3 loop spans 15 amino acids. Germline CDR1 reads LNHDA; CDR2 reads SQIVND (reference sequence). CDR3 coding DNA: TGTGCCAGTAGTATAGATCTAGGATACGAACAGCCCCAGCATTTT. Translation: CASSIDLGYEQPQHF.

V and J are TRBV9 and TRBJ2-3; possible D gene TRBD2, 6 bases. Germline V gene data show CDR1 as SGDLS and CDR2 as YYNGEE. CDR3 length: 17 residues. V was clipped by 0 bases and J by 1 base, with 15 bases between them. CDR3 DNA sequence: TGTGCCAGCAGCGTAGGTGGGGGGAAAGGGGGCACAGATACGCAGTATTTT. Translated: CASSVGGGKGGTDTQYF.

The chain combines TRBV24-1 with TRBJ2-7; 7 nucleotides agree with TRBD1. With 4 bases clipped from V and 2 bases from J, the junction kept 7 bases outside the gene matches. Germline V CDR1 and CDR2: KGHDR, SFDVKD. CDR3 size: 15 residues. CDR3 bases: TGTGCCACCAGTGACCCCCGACAGGGTACCTACGAGCAGTACTTC. This translates into CATSDPRQGTYEQYF.

This chain connects TRBV5-5 to TRBJ2-1, with 10 bases aligning to TRBD2. CDR1 and CDR2 (germline): SGHKS, YYEKEE (reference sequence). V lost 5 bases to trimming and J lost 9 bases; unmatched junction nucleotides: 11. This CDR3 spans 15 amino acids. In DNA, the CDR3 is TGTGCCAGCAGTTTCGAGCGGGAGGGCCGCGGTGAGCAGTTCTTC. It specifies CASSFEREGRGEQFF.

This chain links TRBV2 with TRBJ1-5; D gene uncertain. CDR1 is SNHLY, CDR2 FYNNEI, per germline. Trimming left V 4 bases short and J 6 bases short, with 10 bases between. The CDR3 runs to 13 residues. The CDR3 DNA sequence: TGTGCCAGCAGTGTTTTGAGCGCTCAGCCCCAGCATTTT. Its protein product is CASSVLSAQPQHF.

Only one count was recorded for this clone. This chain joins TRBV24-1 and TRBJ2-2; no clear D. The CDR3 length is 14 residues. CDR1 and CDR2 (germline): KGHDR, SFDVKD. V lost 5 bases to trimming and J lost 6 bases, with 12 bases between them. The CDR3 coding sequence is TGTGCCACCAGTGCCCAGACTTGGGCCGGGGAGCTGTTTTTT. This encodes CATSAQTWAGELFF.

The rearrangement links TRBV6-2 or TRBV6-3 to TRBJ1-2; TRBD1 matches at 9 bases. CDR3 length equals 13 residues. After removal of 6 bases from V and 12 bases from J, the junction contained 11 bases not matched to a gene. Per the germline V gene, CDR1 is MNHEY and CDR2 is SVGEGT. In nucleotides, the CDR3 is TGTGCCAGCAGCCCGGGACAGGGATTGGTAGACACCTTC. Residues: CASSPGQGLVDTF.

CDR3 DNA: TGTGCCAGCGGAAAACAGGGTCTCCTGAACACTGAAGCTTTCTTT. The encoded protein is CASGKQGLLNTEAFF. This sequence joins TRBV7-9 and TRBJ1-1, with D perhaps TRBD1 (6 bases). This CDR3 is 15 amino acids long. Germline values: CDR1 SEHNR, CDR2 FQNEAQ (reference sequence). Trimming stripped 8 bases from V and 0 bases from J, with 16 bases between. Drawing the rest from reference TRBV7-9 and TRBJ1-1, the complete variable domain is DTGVSQNPRHKITKRGQNVTFRCDPISEHNRLYWYRQTLGQGPEFLTYFQNEAQLEKSRLLSDRFSAERPKGSFSTLEIQRTEQGDSAMYLCASGKQGLLNTEAFFGQGTRLTVV.

This rearrangement joins TRBV7-2 to TRBJ2-1, with TRBD2 identical over 7 bases. Trimming took 6 bases from V and 2 from J; bases not matched to a gene: 10. This CDR3 comprises 16 residues. In germline, CDR1 is SGHTA, CDR2 FQGNSA. For the CDR3, the DNA is TGTGCCAGCAGGCCGCGAGGCGGGAGTACCTACAATGAGCAGTTCTTC. Its protein product is CASRPRGGSTYNEQFF. Using reference TRBV7-2 and TRBJ2-1 for the parts outside the CDR3, the full variable domain is GAGVSQSPSNKVTEKGKDVELRCDPISGHTALYWYRQSLGQGLEFLIYFQGNSAPDKSGLPSDRFSAERTGGSVSTLTIQRTQQEDSAVYLCASRPRGGSTYNEQFFGPGTRLTVL.

This clone was counted between two and nine times. The chain is built from TRBV29-1 and TRBJ2-1, with 8 bases matching TRBD1. The CDR3 consists of 12 residues. J was trimmed by 7 bases and V by 6 bases; bases with no gene match: 5. The V gene's germline CDR1 is SQVTM and CDR2 ANQGSEA. The DNA of the CDR3 is TGCAGCGTACTCAGGGGGCTAAATGAGCAGTTCTTC. Protein sequence: CSVLRGLNEQFF.

This rearrangement joins TRBV9 to TRBJ2-7; 8 bases align to TRBD2. The CDR3 extends over 14 amino acids. Germline assignment: CDR1 SGDLS and CDR2 YYNGEE. Trimming at V came to 4 bases and at J to 7 bases, leaving 10 bases not matched to a gene. This CDR3 is CASSSTSGSIEQYF. CDR3 nucleotide sequence: TGTGCCAGCAGCTCAACGAGCGGGAGTATTGAGCAGTACTTC.

This clone was seen once. The rearrangement links TRBV3-1 (or the pseudogene TRBV3-2) to TRBJ1-6; 10 nucleotides align to TRBD1. The CDR3 consists of 15 residues. The V gene's germline CDR1 is LGHDT and CDR2 YNNKEL (reference sequence). V dropped 6 bases and J dropped 11; count of bases not matched to a gene: 10. The CDR3 region has the DNA TGTGCCAGCAGTGCTACCGGGACAGGGGCACCACCCCTCCACTTT. Protein sequence: CASSATGTGAPPLHF.

The chain joins TRBV10-1 to TRBJ2-1; TRBD2 agrees at 15 bases. With 4 bases clipped from V and 7 bases from J, the junction kept 8 bases outside the gene matches. CDR1 and CDR2 from the germline V gene are WNHNN and SYGVQD (reference sequence). The CDR3 has 17 amino acids. CDR3 region: CASSGRTSGRAGNEQFF. The CDR3 nucleotides are TGCGCCAGCAGTGGACGGACTAGCGGGAGGGCCGGGAATGAGCAGTTCTTC.

Note on this clone: At one boundary the junction diverges from the germline segment, which might be a read error. The V and J genes are TRBV7-2 and TRBJ1-2, with a possible D match to TRBD1 (6 bases). CDR1 SGHTA and CDR2 FQGNSA come from the germline V gene. The CDR3 sequence is 13 residues long. The CDR3 DNA reads as TGTGCCAGCAGCCCCTCTCCAGGGGCTCTTTCCTACTTC. This gives the protein CASSPSPGALSYF.

This chain connects TRBV28 to TRBJ2-6; D is unresolved. The CDR3 contains 12 residues. CDR1 and CDR2 from the germline V gene are MDHEN and SYDVKM. Trimming left V 2 bases short and J 12 bases short, with 8 bases between. The CDR3 DNA reads TGTGCCAGCAGTTTACGGTCCGGCGTCCTGACTTTC. Protein product: CASSLRSGVLTF.